This T cell receptor beta chain emerged from a study of shared clonotypes between healthy human individuals. With regard to this clone: Its target is not known.

V gave up 5 bases and J gave up 2 bases, with 22 bases separating them. Looked up from germline, CDR1 is PRHDT and CDR2 is FYEKMQ (reference sequence). This CDR3 spans 17 amino acids. The table came from immunoSEQ multiplex PCR; TCRdb's copy has only in-frame clones and leaves some out. The repertoire consists of 2,500,000 or so clones, with 80% to 95% occurring once and the leading ten covering 0.37%. Overall study findings and caveats: The study found about 5% of naive CD4 clonotypes shared across a handful of donors.

The healthy adult donors were HIV-negative and reported no recent acute infections or vaccinations. The rearrangement uses TRBV13 and TRBJ2-7; the D gene is possibly TRBD1 (6 bases). The origin of this receptor is a man younger than 35 in good health. Some clones in this sample may be carry-over from other donors' samples. The sequenced sample was naive CD4+ T cells from PBMCs. Subset given: CD45RA+ positively selected. The DNA of the CDR3 is TGTGCCAGCAGCCAACTGTCCTTGGGGGCCGCTCCCTACGAGCAGTACTTC. Protein: CASSQLSLGAAPYEQYF.